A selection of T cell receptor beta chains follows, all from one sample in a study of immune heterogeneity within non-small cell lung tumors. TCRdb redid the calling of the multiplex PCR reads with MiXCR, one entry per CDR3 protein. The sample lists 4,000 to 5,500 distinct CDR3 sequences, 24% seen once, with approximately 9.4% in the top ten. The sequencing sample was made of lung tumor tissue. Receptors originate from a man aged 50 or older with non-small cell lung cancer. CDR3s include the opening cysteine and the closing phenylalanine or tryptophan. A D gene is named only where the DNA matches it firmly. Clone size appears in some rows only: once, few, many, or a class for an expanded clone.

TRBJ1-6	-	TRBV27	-	CASSSFDSLYNSPLHF	TGTGCCAGCAGTTCCTTCGATAGCCTCTACAATTCACCCCTCCACTTT
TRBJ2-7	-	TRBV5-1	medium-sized	CASSPGLLSYEQYF	TGCGCCAGCAGCCCGGGGCTATTATCCTACGAGCAGTACTTC
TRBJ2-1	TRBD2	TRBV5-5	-	CASSLISGGAEKEFF	TGTGCCAGCAGCTTGATCAGCGGGGGGGCGGAAAAGGAGTTCTTC
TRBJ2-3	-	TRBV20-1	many	CSAPKLTDTQYF	TGCAGTGCCCCCAAGCTCACAGATACGCAGTATTTT
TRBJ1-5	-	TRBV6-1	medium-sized	CASRTVGNQPQHF	TGTGCCAGCAGGACAGTTGGCAATCAGCCCCAGCATTTT
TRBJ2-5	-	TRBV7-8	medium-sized	CASSLGQGVTQYF	TGTGCCAGCAGCTTAGGGCAGGGTGTGACCCAGTACTTC
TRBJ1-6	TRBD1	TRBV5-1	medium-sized	CASSLGDSGQGPGSPLHF	TGCGCCAGCAGCTTGGGCGATTCGGGACAGGGGCCCGGTTCACCCCTCCACTTT
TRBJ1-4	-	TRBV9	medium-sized	CASSVIGGLNEKLFF	TGTGCCAGCAGCGTAATCGGGGGGCTTAACGAAAAACTGTTTTTT
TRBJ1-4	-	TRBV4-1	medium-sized	CASSQGRLTNEKLFF	TGCGCCAGCAGCCAAGGTCGGTTAACTAATGAAAAACTGTTTTTT
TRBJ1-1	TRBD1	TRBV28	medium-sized	CASRIQGVTEAFF	TGTGCCAGCAGGATTCAGGGGGTTACTGAAGCTTTCTTT
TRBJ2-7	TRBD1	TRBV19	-	CASSIVGGQGAICDQYF	TGTGCCAGTAGTATAGTCGGAGGACAGGGGGCAATCTGCGATCAGTACTTC
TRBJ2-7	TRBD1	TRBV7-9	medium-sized	CASSNPGQGYEQYF	TGTGCCAGCAGCAACCCGGGACAGGGATACGAGCAGTACTTC
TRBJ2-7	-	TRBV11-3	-	CARSLMRGPIYEQYF	TGTGCCAGAAGCTTAATGAGAGGGCCTATATACGAGCAGTACTTC
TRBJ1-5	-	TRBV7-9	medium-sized	CASSSSRSNQPQHF	TGTGCCAGCAGCTCCAGCAGGAGCAATCAGCCCCAGCATTTT
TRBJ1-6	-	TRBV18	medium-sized	CASSPAGGFNSPLHF	TGTGCCAGCTCACCAGCAGGAGGGTTTAATTCACCCCTCCACTTT
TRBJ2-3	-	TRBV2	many	CASSPGALSTDTQYF	TGTGCCAGCAGCCCCGGGGCACTGAGCACAGATACGCAGTATTTT
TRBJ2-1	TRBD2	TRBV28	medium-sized	CASSPGLAGGWNEQFF	TGTGCCAGCAGTCCGGGACTAGCGGGGGGGTGGAATGAGCAGTTCTTC
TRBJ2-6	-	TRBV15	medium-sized	CATSRQGNSGANVLTF	TGTGCCACCAGCAGACAGGGGAACTCTGGGGCCAACGTCCTGACTTTC
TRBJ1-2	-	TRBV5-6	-	CASSLLNQIPYGYTF	TGTGCCAGCAGCTTGCTCAACCAGATACCTTATGGCTACACCTTC
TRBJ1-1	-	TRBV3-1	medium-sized	CASSPSPGEAFF	TGTGCCAGCAGCCCTTCTCCGGGTGAAGCTTTCTTT
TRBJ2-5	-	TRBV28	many	CASSSLGAGKGRTQYF	TGTGCCAGCAGCTCCTTAGGGGCGGGAAAGGGGCGGACCCAGTACTTC
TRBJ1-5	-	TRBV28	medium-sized	CASSLRGMGRGESNQPQHF	TGTGCCAGCAGTTTAAGAGGAATGGGGCGCGGGGAGAGCAATCAGCCCCAGCATTTT
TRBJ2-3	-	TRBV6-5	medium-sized	CASSYSGGAKESTDTQYF	TGTGCCAGCAGTTACTCGGGGGGGGCTAAGGAATCCACAGATACGCAGTATTTT
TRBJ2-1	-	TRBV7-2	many	CASSLLWMRNSYNEQFF	TGTGCCAGCAGCTTACTGTGGATGCGGAACTCCTACAATGAGCAGTTCTTC
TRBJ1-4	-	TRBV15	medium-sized	CATSREYGLSNEKLFF	TGTGCCACCAGCAGAGAGTATGGGTTGTCTAATGAAAAACTGTTTTTT
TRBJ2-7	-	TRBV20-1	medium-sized	CSARIPSRGGPRNEQYF	TGCAGTGCTAGAATCCCAAGCCGTGGGGGACCACGGAACGAGCAGTACTTC
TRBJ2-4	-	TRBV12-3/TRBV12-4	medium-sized	CASSTGSNIQYF	TGTGCCAGCAGTACAGGGTCAAACATTCAGTACTTC
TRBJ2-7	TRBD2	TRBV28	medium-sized	CASSSLAGNSYEQYF	TGTGCCAGCAGTTCCTTAGCGGGAAACTCCTACGAGCAGTACTTC
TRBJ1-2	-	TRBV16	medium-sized	CASSQSGAGALPNYGYTF	TGTGCCAGCAGCCAATCGGGGGCAGGCGCCCTCCCTAACTATGGCTACACCTTC
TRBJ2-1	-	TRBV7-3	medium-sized	CASSPRGGPLKEQFF	TGTGCCAGCAGCCCAAGGGGTGGGCCACTGAAGGAGCAGTTCTTC
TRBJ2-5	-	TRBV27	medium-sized	CASSSRGMETQYF	TGTGCCAGCAGTTCTCGGGGTATGGAGACCCAGTACTTC
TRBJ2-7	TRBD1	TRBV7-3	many	CASSISGTGAASYEQYF	TGTGCCAGCAGCATATCCGGGACAGGGGCCGCCTCCTACGAGCAGTACTTC
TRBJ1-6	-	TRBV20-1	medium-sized	CSAGGKNSPLHF	TGCAGTGCGGGAGGGAAGAATTCACCCCTCCACTTT
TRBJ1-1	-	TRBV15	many	CATSREGLNTEAFF	TGTGCCACCAGCAGAGAGGGACTGAACACTGAAGCTTTCTTT
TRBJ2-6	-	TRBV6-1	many	CASSVKGGGANVLTF	TGTGCCAGCAGTGTTAAAGGGGGGGGGGCCAACGTCCTGACTTTC
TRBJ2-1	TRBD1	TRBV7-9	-	CASSRGQGIGNEQLF	TGTGCCAGCAGCCGGGGACAGGGGATAGGCAATGAGCAGCTCTTC
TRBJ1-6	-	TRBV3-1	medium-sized	CASSQAQGAYSPLHF	TGTGCCAGCAGCCAAGCACAGGGAGCTTATTCACCCCTCCACTTT
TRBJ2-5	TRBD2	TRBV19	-	CASSPSIGGLAGFETQYF	TGTGCCAGTAGTCCATCAATAGGGGGACTAGCGGGGTTTGAGACCCAGTACTTC
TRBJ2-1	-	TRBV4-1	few	CASSQVSGSRGEQFF	TGCGCCAGCAGCCAAGTATCCGGGAGCCGTGGGGAGCAGTTCTTC
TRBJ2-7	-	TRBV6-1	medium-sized	CASSDSRLRSYEQYF	TGTGCCAGCAGTGATAGTCGACTCCGTTCCTACGAGCAGTACTTC
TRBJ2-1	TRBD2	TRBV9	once	CDSSAQGLALNNEQFF	TGTGACAGCAGCGCCCAGGGACTAGCCCTAAACAATGAGCAGTTCTTC
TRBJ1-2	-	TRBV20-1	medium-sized	CSARGRNYGYTF	TGCAGTGCTAGAGGTCGGAACTATGGCTACACCTTC
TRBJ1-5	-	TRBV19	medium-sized	CASASSDNQPQHF	TGTGCCAGTGCCTCGTCCGACAATCAGCCCCAGCATTTT
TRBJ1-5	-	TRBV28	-	CASSPYEANDDSNQPQHF	TGTGCCAGCAGTCCCTACGAAGCAAACGACGATAGCAATCAGCCCCAGCATTTT
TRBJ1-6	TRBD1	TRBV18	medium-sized	CASSPLGTDSPLHF	TGTGCCAGCTCACCACTCGGGACAGATTCACCCCTCCACTTT
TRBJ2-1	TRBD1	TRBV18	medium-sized	CASHRGNEQFF	TGTGCCAGCCACAGGGGAAATGAGCAGTTCTTC
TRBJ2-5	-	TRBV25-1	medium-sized	CASSVSPQETQYF	TGTGCCAGCAGTGTCTCCCCCCAAGAGACCCAGTACTTC
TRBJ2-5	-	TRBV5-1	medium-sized	CASSLEGQRETQYF	TGCGCCAGCAGCTTGGAGGGGCAGCGAGAGACCCAGTACTTC
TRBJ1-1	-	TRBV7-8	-	CASSPLNTESFF	TGTGCCAGCAGTCCACTAAACACTGAATCTTTCTTT
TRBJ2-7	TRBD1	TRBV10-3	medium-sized	CAIKLGQNGEQYF	TGTGCCATCAAGTTGGGACAGAACGGCGAGCAGTACTTC
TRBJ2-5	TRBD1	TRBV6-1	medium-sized	CASSHRGRQETQYF	TGTGCCAGCAGCCACAGGGGCCGTCAAGAGACCCAGTACTTC
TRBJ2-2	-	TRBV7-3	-	CASSFPSAGTGELFF	TGTGCCAGCAGCTTTCCTAGCGCGGGCACCGGGGAGCTGTTTTTT
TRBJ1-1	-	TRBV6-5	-	CASRSTATGRDTKAFF	TGTGCCAGCCGTTCGACAGCGACCGGTCGTGACACTAAAGCTTTCTTT
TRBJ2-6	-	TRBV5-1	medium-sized	CASSSRATGANVLTF	TGCGCCAGCAGCTCCAGGGCGACTGGGGCCAACGTCCTGACTTTC
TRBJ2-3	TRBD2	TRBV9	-	CASSAGGNPSTYTQYF	TGTGCCAGCAGCGCGGGGGGGAACCCTAGCACATATACGCAGTATTTT